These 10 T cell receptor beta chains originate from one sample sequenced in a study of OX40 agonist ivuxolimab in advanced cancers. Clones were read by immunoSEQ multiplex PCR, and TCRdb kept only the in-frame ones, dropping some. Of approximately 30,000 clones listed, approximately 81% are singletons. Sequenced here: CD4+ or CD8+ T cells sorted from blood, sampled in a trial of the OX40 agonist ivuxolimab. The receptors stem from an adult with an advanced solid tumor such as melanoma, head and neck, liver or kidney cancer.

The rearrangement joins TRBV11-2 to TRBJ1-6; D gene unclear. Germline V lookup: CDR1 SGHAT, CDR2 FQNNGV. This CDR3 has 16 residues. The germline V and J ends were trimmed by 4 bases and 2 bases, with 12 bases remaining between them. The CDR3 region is CASSSEVGPYNSPLHF. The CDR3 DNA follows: TGTGCCAGCAGCTCAGAGGTAGGGCCCTATAATTCACCCCTCCACTTT.

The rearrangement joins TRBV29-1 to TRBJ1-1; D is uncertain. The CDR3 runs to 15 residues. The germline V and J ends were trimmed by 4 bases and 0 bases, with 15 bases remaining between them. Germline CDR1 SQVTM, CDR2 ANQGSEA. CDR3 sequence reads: CSVATASILNTEAFF. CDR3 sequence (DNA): TGCAGCGTTGCGACGGCCTCGATTCTGAACACTGAAGCTTTCTTT.

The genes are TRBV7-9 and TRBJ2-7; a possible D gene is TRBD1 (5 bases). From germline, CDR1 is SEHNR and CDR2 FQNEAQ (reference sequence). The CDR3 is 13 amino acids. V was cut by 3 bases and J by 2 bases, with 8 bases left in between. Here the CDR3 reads CASSLSQAYEQYF. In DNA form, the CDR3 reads TGTGCCAGCAGCTTGTCACAGGCCTACGAGCAGTACTTC.

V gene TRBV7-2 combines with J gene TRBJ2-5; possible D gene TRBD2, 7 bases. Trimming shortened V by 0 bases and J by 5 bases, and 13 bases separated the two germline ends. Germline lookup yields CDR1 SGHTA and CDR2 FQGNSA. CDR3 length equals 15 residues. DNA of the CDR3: TGTGCCAGCAGCTTAGCGGGGGGGCCCGGGGAGACCCAGTACTTC. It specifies CASSLAGGPGETQYF.

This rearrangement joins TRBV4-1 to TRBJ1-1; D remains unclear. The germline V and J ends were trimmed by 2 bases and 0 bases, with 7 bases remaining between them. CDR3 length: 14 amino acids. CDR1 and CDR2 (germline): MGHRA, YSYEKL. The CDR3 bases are TGCGCCAGCAGCCAATCCACATTGAACACTGAAGCTTTCTTT. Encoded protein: CASSQSTLNTEAFF.

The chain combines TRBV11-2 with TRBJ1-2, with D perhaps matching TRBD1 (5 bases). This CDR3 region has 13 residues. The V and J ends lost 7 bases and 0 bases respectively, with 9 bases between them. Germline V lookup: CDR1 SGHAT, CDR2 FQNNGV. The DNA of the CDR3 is TGTGCCAGCACCTCGACAGCTAACTATGGCTACACCTTC. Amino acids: CASTSTANYGYTF.

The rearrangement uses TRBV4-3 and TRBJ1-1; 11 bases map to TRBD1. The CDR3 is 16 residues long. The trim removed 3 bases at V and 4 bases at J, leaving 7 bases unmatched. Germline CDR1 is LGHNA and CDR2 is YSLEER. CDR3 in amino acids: CASSQGSGTGGTEAFF. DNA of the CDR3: TGCGCCAGCAGCCAGGGTTCCGGGACAGGGGGCACTGAAGCTTTCTTT.

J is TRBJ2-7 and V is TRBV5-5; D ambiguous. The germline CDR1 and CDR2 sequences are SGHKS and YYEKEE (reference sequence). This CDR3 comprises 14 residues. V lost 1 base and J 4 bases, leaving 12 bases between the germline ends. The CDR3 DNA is TGTGCCAGCAGCTTGTACCCGGCGAATTACGAGCAGTACTTC. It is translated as CASSLYPANYEQYF. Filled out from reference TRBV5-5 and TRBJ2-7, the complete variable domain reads DAGVTQSPTHLIKTRGQQVTLRCSPISGHKSVSWYQQVLGQGPQFIFQYYEKEERGRGNFPDRFSARQFPNYSSELNVNALLLGDSALYLCASSLYPANYEQYFGPGTRLTVT.

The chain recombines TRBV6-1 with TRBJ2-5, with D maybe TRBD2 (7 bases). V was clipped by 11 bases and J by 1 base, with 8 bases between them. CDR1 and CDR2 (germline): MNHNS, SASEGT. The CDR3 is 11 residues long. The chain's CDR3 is CAGGAQETQYF. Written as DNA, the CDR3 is TGTGCCGGGGGGGCCCAAGAGACCCAGTACTTC.

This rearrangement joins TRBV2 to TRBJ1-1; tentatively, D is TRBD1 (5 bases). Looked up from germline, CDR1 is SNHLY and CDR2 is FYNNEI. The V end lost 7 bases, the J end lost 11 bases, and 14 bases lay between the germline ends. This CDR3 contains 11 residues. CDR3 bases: TGTGCCAGCAACAGGAGAAGTTGGGCTTTCTTT. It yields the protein CASNRRSWAFF.